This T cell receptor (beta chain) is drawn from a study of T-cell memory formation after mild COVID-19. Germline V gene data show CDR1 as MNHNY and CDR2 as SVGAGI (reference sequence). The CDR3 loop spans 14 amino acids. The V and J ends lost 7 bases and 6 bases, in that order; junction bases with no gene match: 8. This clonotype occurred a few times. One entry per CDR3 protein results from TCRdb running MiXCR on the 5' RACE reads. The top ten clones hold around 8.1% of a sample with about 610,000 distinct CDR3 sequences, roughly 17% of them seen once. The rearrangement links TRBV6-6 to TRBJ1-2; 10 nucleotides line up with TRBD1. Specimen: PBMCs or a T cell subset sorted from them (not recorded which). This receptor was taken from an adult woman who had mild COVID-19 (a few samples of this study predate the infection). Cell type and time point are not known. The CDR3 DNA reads TGTGCCAGCATTTCGACAGGGGGCGCAGATGGCTACACCTTC. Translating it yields CASISTGGADGYTF.